This TCR beta chain was recovered during a study of blood T cell repertoires in COVID-19. Study context: In each case, the material was cDNA or gDNA derived from T cells, B-cell-depleted T cells, or PBMCs.

Sequenced by immunoSEQ multiplex PCR; TCRdb stores in-frame clones only, minus some. The sample carries approximately 58,000 clones, 75% to 85% recorded once. This clone was counted only a few times. Germline lookup yields CDR1 MNHEY and CDR2 SVGAGI. This CDR3 has 14 amino acids. V lost 5 bases and J lost 2; bases outside the gene matches: 4. The chain uses TRBV6-5 and TRBJ2-3; 7 bases are a match to TRBD1. The TCR originated in an older woman with acute or convalescent COVID-19. The specimen sequenced was peripheral blood. CDR3 in amino acids: CASSRTGDTDTQYF. The CDR3 coding sequence is TGTGCCAGCAGTCGGACAGGAGACACAGATACGCAGTATTTT.